These 18 T cell receptor beta chains were sequenced from one sample in a study of shared clonotypes between healthy human individuals. Assay: immunoSEQ multiplex PCR; the TCRdb copy retains only in-frame clones and omits some. There are approximately 95,000 clones in the sample; roughly two thirds occur only once, and 35% to 55% lies in the top ten. Sequencing was carried out using memory CD8+ T cells sorted from blood. As to subset: CD45RO+ cells pooled with CCR7-negative TemRA cells. The receptor source for this set is a man aged 30 to 39 in good health.

The V gene is TRBV4-1, the J gene TRBJ2-7; 11 positions agree with TRBD2. Germline CDR1 reads MGHRA; CDR2 reads YSYEKL. The CDR3 covers 17 residues. V shed 3 bases, J shed 4 bases, and the junction held 11 bases outside the gene matches. The CDR3 DNA is TGCGCCAGCAGCCAGGTTATAACTAGCGGGAGTCAGTACGAGCAGTACTTC. It codes for CASSQVITSGSQYEQYF.

The table lists this clone with a few counts. This sample also contains other DNA sequences that code for the same CDR3. The chain combines TRBV25-1 with TRBJ2-5; 7 bases fit TRBD2. The V and J ends lost 0 bases and 2 bases, in that order; junction bases with no gene match: 3. The CDR3 has 15 amino acids. The germline gives CDR1 MGHDK, CDR2 SYGVNS. This CDR3 is CASSEYGRAQETQYF. CDR3 in DNA: TGTGCCAGCAGTGAATATGGGAGGGCTCAAGAGACCCAGTACTTC.

This sequence joins TRBV7-2 and TRBJ2-2; possibly TRBD1 for D (6 bases). CDR1 is SGHTA, CDR2 FQGNSA, per germline. Trimming cost V 6 bases and J 1 base, with 21 bases left between them. The CDR3 totals 18 residues. CDR3 nucleotide sequence: TGTGCCAGCAGTTACCCTTTGGACAGTGGGAAGAACACCGGGGAGCTGTTTTTT. It specifies CASSYPLDSGKNTGELFF.

The genes are TRBV4-2 and TRBJ2-3; TRBD1 might be the D (6 bases). Germline V gene lookup returns CDR1 LGHNA and CDR2 YNFKEQ. V lost 0 bases and J 2 bases, leaving 15 bases between the germline ends. This CDR3 is 17 amino acids long. For the CDR3, the DNA is TGTGCCAGCAGCCAAGATTTCAAGGACAGCTACACAGATACGCAGTATTTT. Translating gives CASSQDFKDSYTDTQYF.

This chain uses TRBV5-6 with TRBJ2-7, with 9 bases matching TRBD1. CDR1 and CDR2 from the germline V gene are SGHDT and YYEEEE. J was trimmed by 3 bases and V by 2 bases; bases with no gene match: 6. The CDR3 has 15 amino acids. In DNA form, the CDR3 reads TGTGCCAGCAGCTTTCCGGACAGGGGAGACTACGAGCAGTACTTC. Translated, it gives CASSFPDRGDYEQYF. The entire variable domain, with the rest obtained from reference TRBV5-6 and TRBJ2-7, is as follows: DAGVTQSPTHLIKTRGQQVTLRCSPKSGHDTVSWYQQALGQGPQFIFQYYEEEERQRGNFPDRFSGHQFPNYSSELNVNALLLGDSALYLCASSFPDRGDYEQYFGPGTRLTVT.

This clone occurred once. This chain connects TRBV7-6 to TRBJ2-3, with a tentative D call TRBD2 (5 bases). Trimming shortened V by 5 bases and J by 2 bases, and 11 bases separated the two germline ends. The CDR3 is 14 amino acids. Germline CDR1 reads SGHVS; CDR2 reads FNYEAQ. The CDR3 coding sequence is TGTGCCAGCAGCCCACTGACTAACACAGATACGCAGTATTTT. Protein sequence: CASSPLTNTDTQYF.

CDR3 residues: CASSAGDTREKLFF. CDR3 DNA: TGTGCCAGCAGCGCGGGGGACACGAGAGAAAAACTGTTTTTT. The chain carries TRBV9 and TRBJ1-4; D might be TRBD1 (6 bases). The germline V gene encodes CDR1 SGDLS and CDR2 YYNGEE. The CDR3 sequence is 14 residues long. Trimming took off 3 bases at V and 8 bases at J, with 14 bases between the two ends. The full variable domain, its missing parts supplied by reference TRBV9 and TRBJ1-4, is DSGVTQTPKHLITATGQRVTLRCSPRSGDLSVYWYQQSLDQGLQFLIQYYNGEERAKGNILERFSAQQFPDLHSELNLSSLELGDSALYFCASSAGDTREKLFFGSGTQLSVL.

The genes are TRBV21-1 and TRBJ2-7; the listed D gene, TRBD1, was not tested against the DNA. TRBV21-1 is shown as a pseudogene. This CDR3 comprises 14 residues. CDR3 DNA sequence: TGTGCCAGCAGCAAAAGTCAGGGGGCCTACGAGCAGTACTTC. It specifies CASSKSQGAYEQYF.

This sequence joins TRBV28 and TRBJ1-2, with TRBD1 as a possible D gene (6 bases). The germline CDR1 and CDR2 sequences are MDHEN and SYDVKM. The CDR3 contains 15 residues. V was trimmed by 6 bases and J by 5 bases, leaving 19 bases between them. CDR3 nucleotide sequence: TGTGCCAGCAGCCCCCCCCCGGACAGTCCATATGGCTACACCTTC. As protein: CASSPPPDSPYGYTF.

The J gene is TRBJ2-7, the V gene TRBV29-1; maybe TRBD1 (6 bases). CDR1 is SQVTM and CDR2 is ANQGSEA in the germline V gene. V was cut by 6 bases and J by 5 bases, with 11 bases left in between. This CDR3 contains 11 residues. The CDR3 DNA reads TGCAGCGTACTACAGGGAGACGAGCAGTACTTC. Encoded protein: CSVLQGDEQYF.

This chain uses TRBV19 with TRBJ2-7, with D uncertain. The CDR3 sequence is 13 residues long. V lost 3 bases, J lost 2 bases, and 8 bases lay in between. CDR1 LNHDA and CDR2 SQIVND come from the germline V gene (reference sequence). The CDR3 sequence is CASSMTPPYEQYF. The CDR3, as DNA: TGTGCCAGTAGTATGACCCCCCCCTACGAGCAGTACTTC.

This chain uses TRBV27 with TRBJ2-7; D may be TRBD1 (5 bases). CDR1 is MNHEY and CDR2 is SMNVEV in the germline V gene (reference sequence). V dropped 4 bases and J dropped 2 bases, with 9 bases sitting between them. This CDR3 spans 13 amino acids. CDR3 amino acids: CASSSDSAYEQYF. The CDR3 region has the DNA TGTGCCAGCAGTTCAGACAGCGCCTACGAGCAGTACTTC.

This chain uses TRBV27 with TRBJ1-4; TRBD1 might be the D (5 bases). The V gene's germline CDR1 is MNHEY and CDR2 SMNVEV (reference sequence). V was trimmed by 7 bases and J by 13 bases, leaving 13 bases between them. The CDR3 loop spans 11 amino acids. The CDR3 sequence: CASKSGLRLFF. As DNA, the CDR3 is TGTGCCAGCAAGTCGGGGCTCCGACTGTTTTTT.

The rearrangement links TRBV28 to TRBJ2-3, with 9 nucleotides matching TRBD1. This CDR3 has 21 amino acids. Trimming took 5 bases from V and 4 from J; bases not matched to a gene: 25. Per germline, CDR1 MDHEN and CDR2 SYDVKM. CDR3 loop: CASSLPRGTGQTPGLPDTQYF. CDR3 DNA: TGTGCCAGCAGTCTACCACGGGGGACAGGGCAAACCCCCGGCCTCCCAGATACGCAGTATTTT. Drawing the rest from reference TRBV28 and TRBJ2-3, the complete variable domain is DVKVTQSSRYLVKRTGEKVFLECVQDMDHENMFWYRQDPGLGLRLIYFSYDVKMKEKGDIPEGYSVSREKKERFSLILESASTNQTSMYLCASSLPRGTGQTPGLPDTQYFGPGTRLTVL.

The chain links TRBV19 to TRBJ2-3, with 8 nucleotides matching TRBD1. V dropped 10 bases and J dropped 3; count of bases not matched to a gene: 6. The germline CDR1 and CDR2 sequences are LNHDA and SQIVND (reference sequence). The CDR3 is made up of 13 amino acids. The CDR3 bases are TGTGCCACCGGGACAGGTTGGACAGATACGCAGTATTTT. Translating gives CATGTGWTDTQYF.

The rearrangement uses TRBV10-3 and TRBJ2-3; TRBD2 might be the D (6 bases). Trimming removed 5 bases at V and 0 bases at J, with 12 bases between. Germline assignment: CDR1 ENHRY and CDR2 SYGVKD. This CDR3 region has 15 residues. The CDR3 coding sequence is TGTGCCATCAGTATCGGGACTTCTAGCACAGATACGCAGTATTTT. Amino acids: CAISIGTSSTDTQYF.

This clone was found a few times. Distinct nucleotide sequences in the sample also encode this CDR3. The genes are TRBV9 and TRBJ2-3; TRBD2 matches 10 bases. There are 15 residues in the CDR3. The V and J ends lost 5 bases and 4 bases, in that order; junction bases with no gene match: 7. Looked up from germline, CDR1 is SGDLS and CDR2 is YYNGEE. The CDR3 spells CASSASGRGADTQYF. The CDR3 nucleotides are TGTGCCAGCAGTGCTAGCGGGAGAGGGGCAGATACGCAGTATTTT.

A remark on this clone: The germline gene is not matched at one end of the junction; a read error may be the cause. The rearrangement joins TRBV4-3 to TRBJ2-1, with 8 nucleotides matching TRBD1. The CDR3 length is 15 residues. CDR1 is LGHNA and CDR2 is YSLEER in the germline V gene. CDR3 sequence: CANSQNTGTGGEQFF. DNA for the CDR3: TGCGCCAACAGCCAAAACACAGGGACAGGAGGTGAGCAGTTCTTC.